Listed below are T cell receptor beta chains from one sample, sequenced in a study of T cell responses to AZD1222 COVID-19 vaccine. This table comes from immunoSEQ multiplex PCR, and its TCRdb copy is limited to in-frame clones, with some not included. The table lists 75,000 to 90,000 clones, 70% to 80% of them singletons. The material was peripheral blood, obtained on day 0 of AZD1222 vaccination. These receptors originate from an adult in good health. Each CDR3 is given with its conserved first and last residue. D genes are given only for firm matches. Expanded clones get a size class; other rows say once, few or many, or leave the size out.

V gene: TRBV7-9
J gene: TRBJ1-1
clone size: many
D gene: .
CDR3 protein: CASSPSGRENTEAFF
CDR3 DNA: TGTGCCAGCAGCCCTAGCGGCAGGGAGAACACTGAAGCTTTCTTT

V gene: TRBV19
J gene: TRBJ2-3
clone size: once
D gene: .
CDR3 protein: CASSRPAGRTDTQYF
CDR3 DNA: TGTGCCAGTAGTCGGCCGGCAGGACGCACAGATACGCAGTATTTT

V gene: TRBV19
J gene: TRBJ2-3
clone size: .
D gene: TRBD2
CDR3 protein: CASSILAGPADTQYF
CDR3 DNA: TGTGCCAGTAGTATTCTAGCGGGACCCGCAGATACGCAGTATTTT

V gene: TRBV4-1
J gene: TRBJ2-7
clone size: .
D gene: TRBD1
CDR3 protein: CASSQEDRDYYEQYF
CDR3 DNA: TGCGCCAGCAGCCAAGAGGACAGGGATTACTACGAGCAGTACTTC

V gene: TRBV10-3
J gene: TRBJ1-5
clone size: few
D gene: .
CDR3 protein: CAITGRLDQPQHF
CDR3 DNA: TGTGCCATCACAGGGAGGTTGGACCAGCCCCAGCATTTT

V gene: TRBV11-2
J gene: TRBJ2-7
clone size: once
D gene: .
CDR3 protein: CASSRFRGQGFYEQYF
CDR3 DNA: TGTGCCAGCAGCCGATTCCGGGGACAAGGTTTCTACGAGCAGTACTTC

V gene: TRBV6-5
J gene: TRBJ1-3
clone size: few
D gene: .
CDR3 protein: CASPRFYGNTIYF
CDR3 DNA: TGTGCCAGCCCGAGATTCTATGGAAACACCATATATTTT

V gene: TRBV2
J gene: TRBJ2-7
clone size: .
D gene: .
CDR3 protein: CASSLDQNLEQYF
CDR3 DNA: TGTGCCAGCAGTTTGGACCAGAATCTCGAGCAGTACTTC

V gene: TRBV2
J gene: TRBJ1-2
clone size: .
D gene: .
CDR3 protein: CASSEVAGVARGYTF
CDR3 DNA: TGTGCCAGCAGTGAAGTGGCGGGCGTTGCTAGGGGCTACACCTTC

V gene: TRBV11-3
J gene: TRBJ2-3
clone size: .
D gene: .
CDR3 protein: CASSLGPLSADTQYF
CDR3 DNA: TGTGCCAGCAGCTTAGGCCCATTGAGCGCAGATACGCAGTATTTT

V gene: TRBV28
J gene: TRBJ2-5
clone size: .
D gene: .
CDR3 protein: CASSSLLAGGETQYF
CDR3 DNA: TGTGCCAGCAGTTCCCTACTAGCTGGGGGAGAGACCCAGTACTTC

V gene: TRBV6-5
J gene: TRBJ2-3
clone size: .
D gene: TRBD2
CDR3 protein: CASSYGSGGTTDTQYF
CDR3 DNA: TGTGCCAGCAGTTATGGTAGCGGGGGGACCACAGATACGCAGTATTTT

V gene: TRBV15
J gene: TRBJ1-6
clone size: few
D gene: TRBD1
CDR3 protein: CATSRGQGDSPLHF
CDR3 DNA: TGTGCCACCAGCAGGGGACAGGGAGACTCACCCCTCCACTTT

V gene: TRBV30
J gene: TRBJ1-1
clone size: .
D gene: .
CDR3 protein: CARMTGMNTEAFF
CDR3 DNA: TGTGCCCGCATGACAGGAATGAACACTGAAGCTTTCTTT

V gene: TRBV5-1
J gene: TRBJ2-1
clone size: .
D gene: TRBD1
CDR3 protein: CASSKGQGEIYEQFF
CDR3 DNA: TGCGCCAGCAGCAAGGGACAGGGGGAAATATATGAGCAGTTCTTC

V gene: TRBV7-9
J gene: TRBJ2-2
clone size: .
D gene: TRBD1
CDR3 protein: CASSLQGANTGELFF
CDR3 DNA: TGTGCCAGCAGCCTACAGGGGGCAAACACCGGGGAGCTGTTTTTT

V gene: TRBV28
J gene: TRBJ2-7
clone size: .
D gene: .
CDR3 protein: CASSLDMYTYEQYF
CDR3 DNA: TGTGCCAGCAGTTTAGACATGTATACCTACGAGCAGTACTTC

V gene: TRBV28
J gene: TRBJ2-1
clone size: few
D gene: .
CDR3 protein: CASSPPTYNEQFF
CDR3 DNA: TGTGCCAGCAGTCCTCCGACCTACAATGAGCAGTTCTTC

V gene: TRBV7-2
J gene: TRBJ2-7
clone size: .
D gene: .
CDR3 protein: CASSSLGAGYEQYF
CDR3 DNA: TGTGCCAGCAGCTCGCTAGGAGCTGGGTACGAGCAGTACTTC